The next 15 T cell receptor beta chains were all read from a single sample in a study of T cells in Graves' hyperthyroidism and ophthalmopathy. TCR beta CDR3 regions were amplified from RNA transcripts. An initial round of RT-PCR targeting the TCR CDR3 relied on the HTBI primer set. One entry per CDR3 protein results from TCRdb running MiXCR on the multiplex PCR reads. The data contain fewer than 600,000 distinct CDR3 sequences, about 15% of them singletons. Input material: blood. The receptors originated from a woman aged 40 to 49 with Graves' hyperthyroidism.

This rearrangement joins TRBV6-2 or TRBV6-3 to TRBJ2-7; D is unresolved. V was shortened by 0 bases and J by 3 bases, with 18 bases between the two germline ends. The germline V gene has CDR1 MNHEY and CDR2 SVGEGT. CDR3 length equals 17 residues. The CDR3 spells CASSYSTDTPDLYEQYF. The CDR3 DNA sequence: TGTGCCAGCAGTTACTCAACAGACACCCCAGACCTCTACGAGCAGTACTTC.

This clonotype was seen repeatedly, ten times or more. The chain uses TRBV6-1 and TRBJ2-5; 10 nucleotides match TRBD1. Germline CDR1 reads MNHNS; CDR2 reads SASEGT. J gave up 6 bases and V 6 bases, and 7 bases lay outside the gene matches. CDR3 length: 14 amino acids. The CDR3 loop is CASRARQGAKTQYF. The CDR3 region has the DNA TGTGCCAGCAGGGCTCGACAGGGGGCGAAGACCCAGTACTTC.

Many counts were recorded for this clonotype. The genes are TRBV12-3 or TRBV12-4 and TRBJ1-3; tentative D call: TRBD1 (5 bases). The germline V and J ends were trimmed by 2 bases and 4 bases, with 12 bases remaining between them. CDR3 size: 15 residues. Here the CDR3 DNA reads TGTGCCAGCAGTTTAATCCAGGGCCCGGGAAACACCATATATTTT. It encodes CASSLIQGPGNTIYF.

The chain recombines TRBV20-1 with TRBJ2-5; the D gene could be TRBD1 or TRBD2 (6 bases each). This CDR3 is built from 13 residues. V was cut by 6 bases and J by 5 bases, with 16 bases left in between. CDR1 DFQATT and CDR2 SNEGSKA come from the germline V gene (reference sequence). CDR3 region: CSAGGGGEETQYF. The CDR3 DNA is TGCAGTGCGGGGGGCGGAGGCGAGGAGACCCAGTACTTC.

The V and J genes are TRBV25-1 and TRBJ1-5; D call uncertain. Trimming took 3 bases from V and 2 from J, leaving 8 bases between them. From germline, CDR1 is MGHDK and CDR2 SYGVNS. CDR3 length: 14 amino acids. CDR3 protein: CASSEGKGNQPQHF. The CDR3 bases are TGTGCCAGCAGTGAGGGTAAAGGCAATCAGCCCCAGCATTTT. Combining the CDR3 with reference TRBV25-1 and TRBJ1-5 gives the whole variable domain EADIYQTPRYLVIGTGKKITLECSQTMGHDKMYWYQQDPGMELHLIHYSYGVNSTEKGDLSSESTVSRIRTEHFPLTLESARPSHTSQYLCASSEGKGNQPQHFGDGTRLSIL.

This clonotype was detected ten times or more. Written as DNA, the CDR3 is TGTGCCAGCAGTTCCCAAGGACAGGACGGCGAGCAGTACTTC. Translating gives CASSSQGQDGEQYF. V usage is TRBV27 and J usage is TRBJ2-7, with 7 nucleotides matching TRBD1. Germline-derived CDR1 and CDR2 are MNHEY and SMNVEV (reference sequence). The CDR3 sequence is 14 residues long. Trimming cost V 4 bases and J 6 bases; bases outside gene matches: 9.

This rearrangement joins TRBV20-1 to TRBJ1-2; 10 bases map to TRBD1. The CDR3 is 15 residues long. The J segment lost 5 bases and the V segment lost 3 bases, leaving 9 bases of the junction unmatched. In germline, CDR1 is DFQATT, CDR2 SNEGSKA (reference sequence). The chain's CDR3 is CSASFRDRGQYGYTF. CDR3 DNA sequence: TGCAGTGCTAGCTTTCGAGACAGGGGGCAATATGGCTACACCTTC.

This clonotype has at least ten counts. V gene TRBV12-3 or TRBV12-4 combines with J gene TRBJ2-1, with TRBD2 as a possible D gene (6 bases). Deletions cut 10 bases from V and 8 bases from J, with 21 bases between. The CDR3 has 14 residues. The CDR3 sequence is CAISLAYPGDEQFF. In DNA form, the CDR3 reads TGTGCCATTTCTCTAGCGTACCCCGGCGATGAGCAGTTCTTC.

This clonotype was counted ten times or more. This sequence joins TRBV5-1 and TRBJ1-1, with D perhaps TRBD1 (6 bases). Trimming removed 0 bases at V and 4 bases at J, with 16 bases between. CDR3 length: 16 residues. Per germline, CDR1 SGHRS and CDR2 YFSETQ. This CDR3 is CASSLVLGATTTEAFF. The CDR3 DNA follows: TGCGCCAGCAGCTTGGTTTTGGGGGCAACCACCACTGAAGCTTTCTTT.

This clonotype was observed at least ten times. At one end, the junction sequence differs from germline, possibly due to a read error. V usage is TRBV5-1 and J usage is TRBJ1-1, with D unresolved. Germline CDR1 reads SGHRS; CDR2 reads YFSETQ. The length of the CDR3 is 13 residues. The CDR3 nucleotides are TGTGCCAGCAGCTTGATCGCGAACACTGAAGCTTTCTTT. Translation: CASSLIANTEAFF. Full variable domain (outside the CDR3, taken from reference TRBV5-1 and TRBJ1-1): KAGVTQTPRYLIKTRGQQVTLSCSPISGHRSVSWYQQTPGQGLQFLFEYFSETQRNKGNFPGRFSGRQFSNSRSEMNVSTLELGDSALYLCASSLIANTEAFFGQGTRLTVV.

This clonotype was observed a few times. The chain combines TRBV6-1 with TRBJ2-1; D possibly corresponds to TRBD1 (6 bases). Germline-derived CDR1 and CDR2 are MNHNS and SASEGT. The CDR3 covers 12 residues. V lost 7 bases, J lost 10 bases, and 14 bases lay in between. The CDR3, as DNA: TGTGCCAGCACCATAGTCAGGGGCGAGCAGTTCTTC. This gives the protein CASTIVRGEQFF.

The V call is TRBV19, the J call TRBJ2-1, with TRBD2 identical over 8 bases. The CDR3 is 15 residues long. J gave up 2 bases and V 6 bases, and 6 bases lay outside the gene matches. Germline CDR1 LNHDA, CDR2 SQIVND (reference sequence). This CDR3 is CASSPGGGAYNEQFF. In DNA form, the CDR3 reads TGTGCCAGTAGCCCCGGGGGGGGCGCCTACAATGAGCAGTTCTTC.

There are many counts of this clonotype. The chain combines TRBV12-3 or TRBV12-4 with TRBJ2-5; TRBD1 matches at 9 bases. The CDR3 spans 17 residues. Trimming took 6 bases from V and 1 from J; bases not matched to a gene: 12. CDR3: CASRPGLPGQGQETQYF. In DNA, the CDR3 is TGTGCCAGCAGACCAGGCCTCCCGGGACAGGGCCAAGAGACCCAGTACTTC.

This clonotype was counted many times. V and J are TRBV28 and TRBJ2-4; 7 nucleotides agree with TRBD1. Germline assignment: CDR1 MDHEN and CDR2 SYDVKM. Trimming at V came to 7 bases and at J to 3 bases, leaving 21 bases not matched to a gene. This CDR3 is 19 amino acids long. In DNA form, the CDR3 reads TGTGCCAGCACCTTTGGAGGTAGAAGAGGGGGCTTAGACAAAAACATTCAGTACTTC. Its translation is CASTFGGRRGGLDKNIQYF.

This clonotype has ten or more counts. This rearrangement joins TRBV28 to TRBJ1-1, with D possibly being TRBD1 (6 bases). The CDR3 contains 12 residues. Per germline, CDR1 MDHEN and CDR2 SYDVKM. V was cut by 5 bases and J by 7 bases, with 11 bases left in between. CDR3 amino acids: CASSPQDSEAFF. The CDR3 DNA follows: TGTGCCAGCAGTCCTCAGGACAGTGAAGCTTTCTTT.